This TCR beta chain stems from a study of blood T cells in healthy people across ages. Alongside a J-beta primer mix, a sample-barcoded 5' primer served in a second PCR lasting roughly 7 to 11 cycles. Via MiXCR, TCRdb re-called the 5' RACE reads, giving one row per CDR3 protein. The sample lists approximately 2,000,000 distinct CDR3 sequences, about two fifths occurring once. This clonotype showed up just once. The origin of this receptor is a human donor in good health. The sample was blood.

The CDR3, as DNA: TGTGCCAGCAGTTTAGCTAGGAACCTTATGAGCACTGAAGCTTTCTTT. This encodes CASSLARNLMSTEAFF. This chain joins TRBV12-3 or TRBV12-4 and TRBJ1-1; D is unresolved. Trimming stripped 0 bases from V and 4 bases from J, with 15 bases between. The CDR3 runs 16 residues.